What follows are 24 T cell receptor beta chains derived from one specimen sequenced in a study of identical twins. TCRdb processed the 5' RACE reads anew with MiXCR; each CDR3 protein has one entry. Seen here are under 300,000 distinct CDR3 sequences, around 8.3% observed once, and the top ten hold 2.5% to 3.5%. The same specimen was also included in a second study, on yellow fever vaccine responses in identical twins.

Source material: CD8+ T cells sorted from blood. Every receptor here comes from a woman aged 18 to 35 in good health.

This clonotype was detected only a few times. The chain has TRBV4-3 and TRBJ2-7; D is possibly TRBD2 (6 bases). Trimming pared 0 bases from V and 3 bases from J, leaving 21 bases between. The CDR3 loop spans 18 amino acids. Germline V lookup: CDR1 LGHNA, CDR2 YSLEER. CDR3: CASSQELWGDPRYYEQYF. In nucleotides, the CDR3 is TGCGCCAGCAGCCAAGAATTGTGGGGGGACCCCCGCTACTACGAGCAGTACTTC.

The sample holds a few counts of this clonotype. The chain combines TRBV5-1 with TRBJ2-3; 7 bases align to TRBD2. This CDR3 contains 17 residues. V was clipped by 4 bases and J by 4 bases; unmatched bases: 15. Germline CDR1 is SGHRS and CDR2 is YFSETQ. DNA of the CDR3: TGCGCCAGCAGCCTACTAGCAGGACTAGAAATCGCAGATACGCAGTATTTT. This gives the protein CASSLLAGLEIADTQYF.

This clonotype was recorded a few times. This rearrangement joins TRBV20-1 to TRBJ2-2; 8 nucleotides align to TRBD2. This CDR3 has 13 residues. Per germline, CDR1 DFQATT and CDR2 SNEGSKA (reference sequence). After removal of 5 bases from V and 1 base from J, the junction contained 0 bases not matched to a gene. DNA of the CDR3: TGCAGTGCTGGGACTAGGAACACCGGGGAGCTGTTTTTT. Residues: CSAGTRNTGELFF.

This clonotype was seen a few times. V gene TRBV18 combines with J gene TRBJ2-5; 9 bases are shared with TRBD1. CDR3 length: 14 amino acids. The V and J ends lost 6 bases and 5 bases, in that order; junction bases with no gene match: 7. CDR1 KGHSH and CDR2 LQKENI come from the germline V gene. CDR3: CASSPGQGQETQYF. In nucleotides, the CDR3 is TGTGCCAGCTCCCCGGGACAGGGTCAGGAGACCCAGTACTTC.

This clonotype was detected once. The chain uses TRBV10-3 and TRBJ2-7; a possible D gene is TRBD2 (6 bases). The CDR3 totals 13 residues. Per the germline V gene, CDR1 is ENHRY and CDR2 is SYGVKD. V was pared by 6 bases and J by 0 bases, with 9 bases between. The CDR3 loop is CAIREGASYEQYF. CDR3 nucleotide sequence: TGTGCCATCAGGGAGGGAGCCTCCTACGAGCAGTACTTC.

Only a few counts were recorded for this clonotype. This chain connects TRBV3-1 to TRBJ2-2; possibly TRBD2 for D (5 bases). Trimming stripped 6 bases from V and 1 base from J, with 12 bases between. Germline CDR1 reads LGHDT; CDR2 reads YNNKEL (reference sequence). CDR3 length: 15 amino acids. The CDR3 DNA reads TGTGCCAGCAGGGCTACCGGGGAGAACACCGGGGAGCTGTTTTTT. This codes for CASRATGENTGELFF. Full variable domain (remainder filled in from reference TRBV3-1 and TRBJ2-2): DTAVSQTPKYLVTQMGNDKSIKCEQNLGHDTMYWYKQDSKKFLKIMFSYNNKELIINETVPNRFSPKSPDKAHLNLHINSLELGDSAVYFCASRATGENTGELFFGEGSRLTVL.

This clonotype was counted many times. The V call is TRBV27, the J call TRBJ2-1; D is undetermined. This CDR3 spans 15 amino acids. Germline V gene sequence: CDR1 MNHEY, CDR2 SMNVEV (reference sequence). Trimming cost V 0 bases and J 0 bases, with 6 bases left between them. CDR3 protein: CASSLSLSSYNEQFF. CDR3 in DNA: TGTGCCAGCAGTTTATCCCTGAGCTCCTACAATGAGCAGTTCTTC.

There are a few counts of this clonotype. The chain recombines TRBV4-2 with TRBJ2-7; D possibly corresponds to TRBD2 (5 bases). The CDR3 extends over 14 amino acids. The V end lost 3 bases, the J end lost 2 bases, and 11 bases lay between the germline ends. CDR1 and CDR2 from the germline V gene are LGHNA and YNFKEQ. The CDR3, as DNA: TGTGCCAGCAGCCATACTAGAAAGCCCTACGAGCAGTACTTC. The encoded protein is CASSHTRKPYEQYF.

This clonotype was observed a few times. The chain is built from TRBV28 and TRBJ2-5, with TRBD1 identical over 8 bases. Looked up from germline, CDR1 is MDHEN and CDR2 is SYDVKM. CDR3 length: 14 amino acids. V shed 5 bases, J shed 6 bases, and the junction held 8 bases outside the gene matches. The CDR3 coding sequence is TGTGCCAGCAGTACACCCACAGGGGGGAAGACCCAGTACTTC. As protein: CASSTPTGGKTQYF.

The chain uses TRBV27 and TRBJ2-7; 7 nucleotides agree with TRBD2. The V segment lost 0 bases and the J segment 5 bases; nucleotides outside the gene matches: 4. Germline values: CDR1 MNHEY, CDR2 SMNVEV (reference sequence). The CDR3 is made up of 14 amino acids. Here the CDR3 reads CASSLSTGRHEQYF. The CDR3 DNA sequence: TGTGCCAGCAGTTTATCGACCGGGAGGCACGAGCAGTACTTC.

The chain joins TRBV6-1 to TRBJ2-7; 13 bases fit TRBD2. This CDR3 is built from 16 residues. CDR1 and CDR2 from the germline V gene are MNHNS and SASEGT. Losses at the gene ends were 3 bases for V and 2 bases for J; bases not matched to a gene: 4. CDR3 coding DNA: TGTGCCAGCAGTGACCCGGGACTAGCGGGAACCTACGAGCAGTACTTC. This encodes CASSDPGLAGTYEQYF.

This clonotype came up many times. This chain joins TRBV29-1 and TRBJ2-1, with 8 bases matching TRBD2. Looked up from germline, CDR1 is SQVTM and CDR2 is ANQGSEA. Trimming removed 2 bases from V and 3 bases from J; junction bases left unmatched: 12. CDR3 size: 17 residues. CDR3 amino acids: CSVESSAGGSFYNEQFF. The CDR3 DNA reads TGCAGCGTTGAAAGTTCGGCGGGAGGCTCCTTCTACAATGAGCAGTTCTTC.

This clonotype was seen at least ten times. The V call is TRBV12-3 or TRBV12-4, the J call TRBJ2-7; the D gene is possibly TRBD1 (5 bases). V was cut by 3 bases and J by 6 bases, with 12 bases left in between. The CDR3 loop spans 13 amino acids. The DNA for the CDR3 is TGTGCCAGCAGTTTCAAGGGGTTAAGCGAGCAGTACTTC. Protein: CASSFKGLSEQYF.

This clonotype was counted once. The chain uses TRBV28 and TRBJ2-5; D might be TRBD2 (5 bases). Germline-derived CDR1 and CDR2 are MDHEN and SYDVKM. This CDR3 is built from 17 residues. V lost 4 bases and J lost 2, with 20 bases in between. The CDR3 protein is CASSSKEGWAVQETQYF. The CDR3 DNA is TGTGCCAGCAGTTCCAAAGAGGGCTGGGCGGTACAAGAGACCCAGTACTTC.

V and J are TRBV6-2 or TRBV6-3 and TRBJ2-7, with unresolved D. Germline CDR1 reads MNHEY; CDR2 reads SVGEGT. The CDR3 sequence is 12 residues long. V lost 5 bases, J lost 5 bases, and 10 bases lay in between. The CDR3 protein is CASSTIGHEQYF. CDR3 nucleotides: TGTGCCAGCAGTACCATAGGACACGAGCAGTACTTC.

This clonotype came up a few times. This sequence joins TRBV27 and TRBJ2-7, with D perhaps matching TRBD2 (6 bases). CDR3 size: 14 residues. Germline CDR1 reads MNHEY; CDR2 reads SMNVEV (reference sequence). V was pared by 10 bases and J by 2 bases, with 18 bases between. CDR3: CATGAFAGAYEQYF. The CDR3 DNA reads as TGTGCCACGGGAGCGTTTGCCGGGGCCTACGAGCAGTACTTC.

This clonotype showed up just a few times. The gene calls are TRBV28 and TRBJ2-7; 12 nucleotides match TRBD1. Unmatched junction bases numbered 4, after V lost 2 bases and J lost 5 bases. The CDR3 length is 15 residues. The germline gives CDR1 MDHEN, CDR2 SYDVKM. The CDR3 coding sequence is TGTGCCAGCAGTTTAGGGGACAGGGGGCTCGACGAGCAGTACTTC. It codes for CASSLGDRGLDEQYF.

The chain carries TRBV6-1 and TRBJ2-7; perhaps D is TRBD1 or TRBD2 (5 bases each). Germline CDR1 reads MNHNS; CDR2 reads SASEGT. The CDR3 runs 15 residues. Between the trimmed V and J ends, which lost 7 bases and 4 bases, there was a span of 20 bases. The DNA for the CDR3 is TGTGCCAGCATAGGGACCCGATTGGGGAGATACGAGCAGTACTTC. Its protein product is CASIGTRLGRYEQYF.

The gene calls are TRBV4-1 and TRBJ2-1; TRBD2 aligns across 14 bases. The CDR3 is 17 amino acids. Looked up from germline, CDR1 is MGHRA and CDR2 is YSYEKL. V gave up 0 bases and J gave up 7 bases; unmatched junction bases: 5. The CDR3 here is CASSQESGLAGENEQFF. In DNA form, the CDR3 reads TGCGCCAGCAGCCAAGAATCGGGACTAGCGGGAGAAAATGAGCAGTTCTTC.

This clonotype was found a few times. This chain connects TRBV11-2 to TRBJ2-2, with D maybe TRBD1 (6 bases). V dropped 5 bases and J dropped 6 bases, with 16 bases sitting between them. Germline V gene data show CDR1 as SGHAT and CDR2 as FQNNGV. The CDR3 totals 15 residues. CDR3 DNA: TGTGCCAGCAGCCCCGCCAGGGGTTCGGCCGGGGAGCTGTTTTTT. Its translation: CASSPARGSAGELFF.

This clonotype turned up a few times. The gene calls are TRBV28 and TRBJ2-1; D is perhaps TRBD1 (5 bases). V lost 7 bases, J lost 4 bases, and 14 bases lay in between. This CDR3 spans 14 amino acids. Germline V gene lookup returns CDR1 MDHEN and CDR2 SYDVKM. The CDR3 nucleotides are TGTGCCAGCACCCTAGGGGATGGGTACAATGAGCAGTTCTTC. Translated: CASTLGDGYNEQFF.

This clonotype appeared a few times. CDR3 bases: TGCGCCAGCAGTGAGTCAGCGGGAGTGGGTGAGCAGTTCTTC. Its protein is CASSESAGVGEQFF. The chain recombines TRBV10-2 with TRBJ2-1; TRBD2 matches at 8 bases. Germline V gene sequence: CDR1 WSHSY, CDR2 SAAADI. The V and J ends lost 0 bases and 9 bases, in that order; junction bases with no gene match: 4. This CDR3 contains 14 residues.

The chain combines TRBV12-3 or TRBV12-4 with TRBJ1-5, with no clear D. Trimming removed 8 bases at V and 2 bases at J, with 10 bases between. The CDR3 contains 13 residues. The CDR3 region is CASSWAGNQPQHF. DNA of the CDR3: TGTGCCAGCTCCTGGGCAGGCAATCAGCCCCAGCATTTT.

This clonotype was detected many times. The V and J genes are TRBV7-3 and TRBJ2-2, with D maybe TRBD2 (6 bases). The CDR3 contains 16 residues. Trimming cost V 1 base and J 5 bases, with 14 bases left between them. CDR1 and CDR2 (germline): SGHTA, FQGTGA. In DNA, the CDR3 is TGTGCCAGCAGCTTAATCCCCGCGGGGTTGACCGGGGAGCTGTTTTTT. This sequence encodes CASSLIPAGLTGELFF.